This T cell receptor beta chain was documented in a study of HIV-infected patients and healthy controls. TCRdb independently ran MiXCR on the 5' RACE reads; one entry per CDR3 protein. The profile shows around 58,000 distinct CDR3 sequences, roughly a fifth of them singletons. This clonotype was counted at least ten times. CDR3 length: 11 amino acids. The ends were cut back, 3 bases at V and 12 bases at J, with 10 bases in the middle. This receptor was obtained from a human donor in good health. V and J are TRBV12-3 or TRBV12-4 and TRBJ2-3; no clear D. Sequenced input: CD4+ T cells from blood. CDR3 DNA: TGTGCCAGCAGTTTTGGTCTATCACAGTATTTT. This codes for CASSFGLSQYF.